Listed below are T cell receptor beta chains from one sample, sequenced in a study of neoadjuvant anti-PD-1 for oral cavity cancer. Method: immunoSEQ multiplex PCR; TCRdb's copy keeps in-frame clones and lacks some. The repertoire holds some 29,000 clones, with 70% to 80% as singletons. Sequenced material: PBMCs, taken after nivolumab (anti-PD-1) treatment. The receptors originated from a person aged 35-79 years with oral cavity squamous cell carcinoma. CDR3s include the opening cysteine and the closing phenylalanine or tryptophan. The order of the fields is D gene, V gene, J gene, clone size, CDR3 DNA, CDR3 protein. D genes are given only for firm matches. Only part of the rows carry a size: once, few, many, or a class if the clone is expanded.

.	TRBV6-1	TRBJ1-4	.	TGTGCCAGCACGCCTTACAGAACAACTAATGAAAAACTGTTTTTT	CASTPYRTTNEKLFF
.	TRBV7-2	TRBJ1-6	.	TGTGCCAGCAGCTCCTTGGAGAGATCCTCACCCCTCCACTTT	CASSSLERSSPLHF
TRBD2	TRBV11-2	TRBJ2-7	.	TGTGCCAGCAGCTTATGGTCGTTAGCGGGGGGGCTTAGAGAGCAGTACTTC	CASSLWSLAGGLREQYF
.	TRBV7-8	TRBJ2-5	.	TGTGCCAGCAGCCAACCTAAGGGGCCTCCACGTCCTACCCAGTACTTC	CASSQPKGPPRPTQYF
.	TRBV5-4	TRBJ1-6	.	TGTGCCAGCAGCTTGGCAGGGAGGAATTCACCCCTCCACTTT	CASSLAGRNSPLHF
.	TRBV11-2	TRBJ1-3	.	TGTGCCAGCAGCCCGGGCAATTCTGCTGGAAACACCATATATTTT	CASSPGNSAGNTIYF
TRBD1	TRBV6-1	TRBJ2-7	few	TGTGCCAGCAGTGCGAACCCGGGACAGAGCTACGAGCAGTACTTC	CASSANPGQSYEQYF
TRBD1	TRBV4-1	TRBJ2-7	once	TGCGCCAGCAGCCTAGGAGGGACAGGCTCCTACGAGCAGTACTTC	CASSLGGTGSYEQYF
.	TRBV18	TRBJ1-2	.	TGTGCCAGCTCTCCCCCCCTGGCAGGGATCTATGGCTACACCTTC	CASSPPLAGIYGYTF
.	TRBV10-3	TRBJ2-2	.	TGTGCCATCAGTGAGCGGGGTTCTCCCACCGGGGAGCTGTTTTTT	CAISERGSPTGELFF
.	TRBV7-2	TRBJ2-2	.	TGTGCCAGCAAACTACCTACGAACACCGGGGAGCTGTTTTTT	CASKLPTNTGELFF
.	TRBV11-2	TRBJ2-5	.	TGTGCCAGCAGCGCCCGGGTTACCCAAGAGACCCAGTACTTC	CASSARVTQETQYF
.	TRBV7-2	TRBJ1-1	.	TGTGCCCTCGCGGAGGGGGTGCTCAACACTGAAGCTTTCTTT	CALAEGVLNTEAFF
TRBD1	TRBV10-1	TRBJ2-1	few	TGCGCCAGCAGTGAGGGCGGGACAGGGGGACAGTTCTTC	CASSEGGTGGQFF
TRBD2	TRBV19	TRBJ2-7	.	TGTGCCAGTAGTCGAGAGGTAGCGGGGGGTCTTGCCTACGAGCAGTACTTC	CASSREVAGGLAYEQYF
TRBD1	TRBV4-2	TRBJ1-4	.	TGTGCCAGCAGCCAGGAGCAGGGGGCGGGTAATGAAAAACTGTTTTTT	CASSQEQGAGNEKLFF
.	TRBV29-1	TRBJ2-7	.	TGCAGCGTTGGGGGGGGGCCCCAGCCCTCCTACGAGCAGTACTTC	CSVGGGPQPSYEQYF
TRBD1	TRBV7-9	TRBJ1-5	few	TGTGCCAGCGGGACAGTAAATCAGCCCCAGCATTTT	CASGTVNQPQHF
TRBD1	TRBV6-1	TRBJ2-7	.	TGTGCCAGCACCCAGGGACAGGTTTCGTACGAGCAGTACTTC	CASTQGQVSYEQYF
.	TRBV2	TRBJ1-6	few	TGTGCCAGCAGTGAGACAAATTCACCCCTCCACTTT	CASSETNSPLHF
.	TRBV6-5	TRBJ1-5	few	TGTGCCAGCAGTTACAGGGTCGGGGGCAATCAGCCCCAGCATTTT	CASSYRVGGNQPQHF
TRBD2	TRBV5-1	TRBJ2-1	.	TGCGCCAGCAGCTTCGGCGGGGGGGCCTACAATGAGCAGTTCTTC	CASSFGGGAYNEQFF
.	TRBV5-8	TRBJ1-6	.	TGTGCCAGCAGCTTGGAGCACAGTCCGTCACCCCTCCACTTT	CASSLEHSPSPLHF
TRBD2	TRBV19	TRBJ2-5	.	TGTGCCAGTAGCCTAGCGGGGATTCAAGAGACCCAGTACTTC	CASSLAGIQETQYF
.	TRBV6-5	TRBJ2-7	.	TGTGCCTCCGGCTACGAGCAGTACTTC	CASGYEQYF
.	TRBV2	TRBJ1-6	.	TGTGCCAGCAGTGAACGGACCACGAGTTCACCCCTCCACTTT	CASSERTTSSPLHF
TRBD2	TRBV5-1	TRBJ2-5	.	TGCGCCAGCAGCGCCTTACTAGCGGGGCAAGAGACCCAGTACTTC	CASSALLAGQETQYF
TRBD2	TRBV5-1	TRBJ2-3	.	TGCGCCAGCAGCTTGGCTAGCGGGGGATCCACAGATACGCAGTATTTT	CASSLASGGSTDTQYF
.	TRBV15	TRBJ1-6	few	TGTGCCACCACCGCTACCGGGACTCCCAATTCACCCCTCCACTTT	CATTATGTPNSPLHF
TRBD1	TRBV4-2	TRBJ1-2	.	TGTGCCAGCAGCCAAGATGTAGGACAGGGTAATCTGGCTGGCTACACCTTC	CASSQDVGQGNLAGYTF
TRBD2	TRBV5-1	TRBJ2-5	.	TGCGCCAGCAGCTTGGGGCTAGCGGGGTCACAAGAGACCCAGTACTTC	CASSLGLAGSQETQYF
TRBD1	TRBV7-2	TRBJ1-1	few	TGTGCCAGCAGCAGGGACAGAGGCAACACTGAAGCTTTCTTT	CASSRDRGNTEAFF
TRBD1	TRBV30	TRBJ1-4	few	TGTGCCTGGAGTCATGGACAGGGGGCCGGGAGAGCTAATGAAAAACTGTTTTTT	CAWSHGQGAGRANEKLFF
.	TRBV5-1	TRBJ1-4	.	TGCGCCAGCAGCTTGGAGGGGTTAAATGAAAAACTGTTTTTT	CASSLEGLNEKLFF
.	TRBV5-1	TRBJ1-1	.	TGCGCCAGCAGCTTGGGGGTGAACACTGAAGCTTTCTTT	CASSLGVNTEAFF
.	TRBV5-1	TRBJ1-2	once	TGCGCCAGCAGCCCAGGGGACTCTCGTGGGTACACCTTC	CASSPGDSRGYTF
.	TRBV6-1	TRBJ2-6	.	TGTGCCAGCAGTGAATTAAACTCTGGGGCCAACGTCCTGACTTTC	CASSELNSGANVLTF
.	TRBV11-2	TRBJ2-3	few	TGTGCCAGCAGCCTAACAGGGCCCACAGATACGCAGTATTTT	CASSLTGPTDTQYF
.	TRBV30	TRBJ1-2	.	TGTGCCTGGAGTGTACTAGGCAGGGGTGAGGTTGGCTACACCTTC	CAWSVLGRGEVGYTF
.	TRBV4-3	TRBJ1-4	.	TGCGCCAGCAGCCAAGTTGGGGGTGGTAATGAAAAACTGTTTTTT	CASSQVGGGNEKLFF
TRBD1	TRBV6-6	TRBJ2-7	once	TGTGCCAGCAGACGACCGGGACAGTTCTACGAGCAGTACTTC	CASRRPGQFYEQYF
TRBD1	TRBV6-9	TRBJ1-1	.	TGTGCCAGCAGTTACTCGTGGACAGGGTTTACTGAAGCTTTCTTT	CASSYSWTGFTEAFF
TRBD1	TRBV2	TRBJ1-2	.	TGTGCCAGCCTCCGGGACAGAGGGCCGTACGGCTACACCTTC	CASLRDRGPYGYTF
.	TRBV9	TRBJ1-2	.	TGTGCCAGCAGCCCGCTGGCCCTTGGGGGGGGCGCCGGCTATGGCTACACCTTC	CASSPLALGGGAGYGYTF
.	TRBV7-9	TRBJ1-2	few	TGTGCCAGCAGCCAAGCCGGGAAACGAAACTATGGCTACACCTTC	CASSQAGKRNYGYTF
.	TRBV11-3	TRBJ1-1	.	TGTGCCAGCAGCTTAGACCCCCGGGGCCAGAACACTGAAGCTTTCTTT	CASSLDPRGQNTEAFF
TRBD1	TRBV19	TRBJ1-5	.	TGTGCCAGCAGTCAGGGGGCTTTGCAGCCCCAGCATTTT	CASSQGALQPQHF
.	TRBV4-3	TRBJ1-6	few	TGCGCCAGCAGCCACGGGAACAAGGGCTATAATTCACCCCTCCACTTT	CASSHGNKGYNSPLHF
TRBD1	TRBV7-7	TRBJ1-4	.	TGTGCCAGCAGCCCCGGGACAGGGGCAGGGGAAAAACTGTTTTTT	CASSPGTGAGEKLFF
TRBD1	TRBV5-4	TRBJ2-1	.	TGTGCCAGCAGCTTGCAGGGGACAGGTGTCAATGAGCAGTTCTTC	CASSLQGTGVNEQFF
.	TRBV6-5	TRBJ2-1	.	TGTGCCAGCAGTTACCGACTGGGCGGTGAGCAGTTCTTC	CASSYRLGGEQFF
.	TRBV11-2	TRBJ1-2	.	TGTGCCAGCAGCCCATCCGGGGTGACCTATGGCTACACCTTC	CASSPSGVTYGYTF
TRBD1	TRBV10-1	TRBJ2-7	once	TGCGCCAGCAGTGAGTCGCGACAGGGGGGCGAGCAGTACTTC	CASSESRQGGEQYF
.	TRBV2	TRBJ2-3	.	TGTGCCAGCAGCCGACTACGAACAGATACGCAGTATTTT	CASSRLRTDTQYF
.	TRBV7-9	TRBJ2-7	once	TGTGCCAGCAGCCCCGTTCTGGAGCAGTACTTC	CASSPVLEQYF
TRBD2	TRBV7-8	TRBJ2-3	.	TGTGCCAGCAGTTCACGACTAGCGGGAGGAACAGATACGCAGTATTTT	CASSSRLAGGTDTQYF
.	TRBV7-9	TRBJ2-5	.	TGTGCCAGCAGCTTCGGACAGCAAGAGACCCAGTACTTC	CASSFGQQETQYF